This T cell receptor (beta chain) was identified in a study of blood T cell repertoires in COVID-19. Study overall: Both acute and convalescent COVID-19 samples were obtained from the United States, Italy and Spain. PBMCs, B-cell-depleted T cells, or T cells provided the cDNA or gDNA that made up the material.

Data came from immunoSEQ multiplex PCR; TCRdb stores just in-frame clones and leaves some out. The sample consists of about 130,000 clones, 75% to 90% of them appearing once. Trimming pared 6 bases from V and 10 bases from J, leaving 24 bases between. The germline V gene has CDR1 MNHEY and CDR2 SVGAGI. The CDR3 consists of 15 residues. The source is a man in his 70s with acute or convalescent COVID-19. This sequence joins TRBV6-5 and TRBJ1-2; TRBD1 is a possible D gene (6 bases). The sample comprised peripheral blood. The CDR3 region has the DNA TGTGCCAGCAGCAGGGGAAACCTCCAGGGGAGAGTCTACACCTTC. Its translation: CASSRGNLQGRVYTF.